A selection of T cell receptor beta chains follows, all from one sample in a study of response to subunit inactivated influenza vaccine. TCRdb fed the RT-PCR reads into MiXCR, producing one record per CDR3 protein. This table has roughly 630,000 distinct CDR3 sequences, approximately 14% appearing once. The specimen comprised PBMCs from blood, sampled 14 days before vaccination. The receptors come from a man over 45 who received an inactivated influenza vaccine. CDR3s include the opening cysteine and the closing phenylalanine or tryptophan. The order of the fields is V gene, J gene, D gene, clone size, CDR3 protein, CDR3 DNA. A D gene is named only where the DNA matches it firmly. Size values are once, few and many counts, or a class for expanded clones, and some rows have none.

>TRBV6-2/TRBV6-3|TRBJ2-7|NA|NA
CASSYAGFPTPRSSYEQYF
TGTGCCAGCAGTTACGCTGGTTTCCCGACTCCCAGGAGCTCCTACGAGCAGTACTTC
>TRBV7-2|TRBJ2-1|NA|NA
CASSLLRRTHNEQFF
TGTGCCAGCAGCTTACTTAGGAGGACCCACAATGAGCAGTTCTTC
>TRBV7-3|TRBJ2-1|NA|many
CASSPQGYNEQFF
TGTGCCAGCAGCCCACAGGGCTACAATGAGCAGTTCTTC
>TRBV4-3|TRBJ2-3|NA|NA
CASSQVSAGSTDTQYF
TGCGCCAGCAGCCAAGTCTCGGCAGGAAGCACAGATACGCAGTATTTT
>TRBV29-1|TRBJ2-1|TRBD2|few
CSVSGGKSYNEQFF
TGCAGCGTTAGCGGGGGGAAGTCCTACAATGAGCAGTTCTTC
>TRBV6-1|TRBJ2-5|NA|few
CASSEPTGTKKTQYF
TGTGCCAGCAGTGAACCGACGGGGACGAAGAAGACCCAGTACTTC
>TRBV12-3/TRBV12-4|TRBJ2-5|NA|many
CASSFWGETQYF
TGTGCCAGCAGTTTTTGGGGAGAGACCCAGTACTTC
>TRBV28|TRBJ2-1|TRBD1|NA
CASSLGTGLNNEQFF
TGTGCCAGCAGTTTAGGGACAGGGCTGAACAATGAGCAGTTCTTC
>TRBV7-8|TRBJ1-4|TRBD1|NA
CASSRTGQNEKLFF
TGTGCCAGCAGCCGGACAGGGCAAAATGAAAAACTGTTTTTT
>TRBV20-1|TRBJ2-7|NA|NA
CSARQAFEQYF
TGCAGTGCAAGGCAAGCATTCGAGCAGTACTTC
>TRBV6-4|TRBJ1-2|NA|NA
CASSDGSRSYGYTF
TGTGCCAGCAGTGACGGGAGTCGGAGCTATGGCTACACCTTC
>TRBV15|TRBJ2-7|TRBD1|NA
CATSRERRQGAMYEQYF
TGTGCCACCAGCAGAGAGAGGAGACAGGGGGCGATGTACGAGCAGTACTTC
>TRBV28|TRBJ1-5|TRBD1|NA
CASREVTGAYSNQPQHF
TGTGCCAGCAGGGAGGTCACAGGGGCTTATAGCAATCAGCCCCAGCATTTT
>TRBV12-3/TRBV12-4|TRBJ1-1|TRBD1|few
CASRRDSLNTEAFF
TGTGCCAGCAGACGGGACAGCTTGAACACTGAAGCTTTCTTT
>TRBV12-3/TRBV12-4|TRBJ1-5|NA|many
CASRKGGDQPQHF
TGTGCCAGCAGAAAGGGAGGGGATCAGCCCCAGCATTTT
>TRBV27|TRBJ2-3|NA|few
CASSPTPWEADTQYF
TGTGCCAGCAGCCCCACCCCATGGGAGGCAGATACGCAGTATTTT
>TRBV2|TRBJ2-5|NA|few
CASSVGRGETQYF
TGTGCCAGCAGTGTTGGTAGAGGAGAGACCCAGTACTTC
>TRBV24-1|TRBJ2-2|NA|NA
CATSGRPNTGELFF
TGTGCCACCAGTGGCCGGCCGAACACCGGGGAGCTGTTTTTT
>TRBV29-1|TRBJ2-3|NA|few
CSVERGNTQYF
TGCAGCGTTGAGAGGGGAAATACGCAGTATTTT
>TRBV18|TRBJ2-7|TRBD1|NA
CASSYGTASYEQYF
TGTGCCAGCTCGTACGGGACAGCTTCCTACGAGCAGTACTTC
>TRBV7-2|TRBJ2-5|NA|NA
CASSRRDFQETQYF
TGTGCCAGCAGCCGCCGGGACTTCCAAGAGACCCAGTACTTC
>TRBV2|TRBJ2-5|TRBD2|few
CASSETSGTGETQYF
TGTGCCAGCAGTGAAACTAGCGGGACGGGAGAGACCCAGTACTTC
>TRBV15|TRBJ2-5|NA|few
CATSRDPSETQYF
TGTGCCACCAGCAGAGATCCGTCAGAGACCCAGTACTTC
>TRBV12-3/TRBV12-4|TRBJ2-3|TRBD1|NA
CASSPGTGKTDTQYF
TGTGCCAGCAGCCCCGGGACAGGGAAGACAGATACGCAGTATTTT
>TRBV5-1|TRBJ1-5|NA|few
CASSLDGFVQPQHF
TGCGCCAGCAGCTTGGACGGGTTTGTTCAGCCCCAGCATTTT
>TRBV6-2/TRBV6-3|TRBJ2-3|NA|few
CASSYSELTDTQYF
TGTGCCAGCAGTTACAGTGAGTTGACAGATACGCAGTATTTT
>TRBV9|TRBJ2-1|TRBD2|few
CASSASGKFGEQFF
TGTGCCAGCAGCGCTAGCGGGAAGTTCGGTGAGCAGTTCTTC
>TRBV29-1|TRBJ1-1|NA|many
CSVAGWGEAFF
TGCAGCGTGGCAGGGTGGGGTGAAGCTTTCTTT
>TRBV12-3/TRBV12-4|TRBJ2-7|NA|NA
CTSRPDMGGEQYF
TGTACCAGCAGGCCGGATATGGGGGGCGAGCAGTACTTC
>TRBV4-3|TRBJ2-7|NA|NA
CASSPRGLIKEEQYF
TGCGCCAGCAGCCCTCGGGGGTTAATAAAGGAAGAGCAGTACTTC
>TRBV7-2|TRBJ1-5|NA|NA
CASSPLASGPQHF
TGTGCCAGCAGCCCACTCGCCTCCGGACCCCAGCATTTT
>TRBV4-3|TRBJ1-2|TRBD1|NA
CASSQREQGVFGYTF
TGCGCCAGCAGCCAACGCGAACAGGGGGTCTTTGGCTACACCTTC
>TRBV7-2|TRBJ1-5|TRBD1|NA
CASSRGQGRGQPQHF
TGTGCCAGCAGCCGGGGACAGGGCAGAGGGCAGCCCCAGCATTTT
>TRBV20-1|TRBJ1-1|NA|many
CSARGLGGTEAFF
TGCAGTGCTAGAGGGCTTGGAGGGACTGAAGCTTTCTTT
>TRBV15|TRBJ1-1|NA|NA
CATSRSGTISAEAFF
TGTGCCACCAGCAGATCAGGGACTATTTCCGCTGAAGCTTTCTTT
>TRBV4-2|TRBJ2-5|NA|NA
CASSDPGSSGETQYF
TGTGCCAGCAGCGACCCGGGATCCTCGGGGGAGACCCAGTACTTC
>TRBV28|TRBJ2-5|TRBD2|NA
CASRAAGGQETQYF
TGTGCCAGCAGGGCAGCGGGGGGACAAGAGACCCAGTACTTC
>TRBV6-1|TRBJ2-3|NA|NA
CASQRGASTDTQYF
TGTGCCAGCCAAAGAGGGGCTAGCACAGATACGCAGTATTTT
>TRBV12-3/TRBV12-4|TRBJ2-5|NA|NA
CASSYQKETQYF
TGTGCCAGCAGTTACCAGAAGGAGACCCAGTACTTC
>TRBV7-9|TRBJ2-5|TRBD2|NA
CASSRPSGSGVETQYF
TGTGCCAGCAGCCGACCGAGTGGTAGCGGGGTAGAGACCCAGTACTTC
>TRBV20-1|TRBJ2-1|TRBD2|NA
CSATPGTSGTHNEQFF
TGCAGTGCAACCCCCGGGACTAGCGGGACACACAATGAGCAGTTCTTC
>TRBV15|TRBJ2-7|TRBD2|few
CATSREASGAYEQYF
TGTGCCACCAGCAGAGAGGCTAGCGGGGCTTACGAGCAGTACTTC
>TRBV5-1|TRBJ2-5|NA|many
CASSLGPNQETQYF
TGCGCCAGCAGCTTGGGACCTAACCAAGAGACCCAGTACTTC
>TRBV29-1|TRBJ2-7|NA|few
CSVEVAGSDYEQYF
TGCAGCGTTGAAGTCGCGGGGTCCGACTACGAGCAGTACTTC
>TRBV6-1|TRBJ2-5|TRBD1|NA
CASRNQGARVETQYF
TGTGCCAGCAGGAACCAGGGGGCGAGGGTGGAGACCCAGTACTTC
>TRBV19|TRBJ1-1|NA|NA
CASSETSTDQNTEAFF
TGTGCCAGTAGCGAGACTTCGACAGACCAGAACACTGAAGCTTTCTTT
>TRBV6-4|TRBJ2-5|NA|few
CASSVMGDAQETQYF
TGTGCCAGCAGTGTCATGGGGGACGCCCAAGAGACCCAGTACTTC